The 2 T cell receptor beta chains in this list originate from one sample, sequenced in a study of shared clonotypes between healthy human individuals. Assay used: immunoSEQ multiplex PCR; TCRdb lists only in-frame clones, some missing. The sample carries just over 2,000,000 clones, roughly 94% recorded once. Material for sequencing was naive CD4+ T cells sorted from blood. Subset indicated: CD45RA+ positively selected. The source of these receptors is a man between 18 and 35 years old in good health.

The J gene is TRBJ2-2, the V gene TRBV30, with D maybe TRBD2 (6 bases). Germline V lookup: CDR1 GTSNPN, CDR2 SVGIG (reference sequence). The CDR3 loop spans 13 amino acids. Trimming left V 3 bases short and J 4 bases short, with 9 bases between. The CDR3 here is CAWRPGGTGELFF. The CDR3 bases are TGTGCCTGGAGACCCGGGGGCACCGGGGAGCTGTTTTTT.

The chain uses TRBV9 and TRBJ1-3; the D is unclear. V lost 1 base, J lost 0 bases, and 11 bases lay in between. The CDR3 covers 16 residues. Germline CDR1 is SGDLS and CDR2 is YYNGEE. The CDR3 DNA is TGTGCCAGCAGCGTACAGAGCGCCCACTCTGGAAACACCATATATTTT. The encoded protein is CASSVQSAHSGNTIYF.